This is a list of T cell receptor beta chains from one sample in a study of graft-versus-host responses after intestinal transplantation. Their antigens remain unidentified. Measured with immunoSEQ multiplex PCR; TCRdb has only the in-frame clones, and not every one. In the table there are about 85,000 clones, roughly four fifths of which are singletons. The sequences come from unstimulated CD4+ T cells sorted from spleen or lymph node cells, collected before intestinal transplant. All receptors derive from a human donor who received an intestinal transplant. CDR3s include the opening cysteine and the closing phenylalanine or tryptophan. The D gene is left open where the match is weak. Where a row states a size, it is once, few, many or the class of an expanded clone; other rows omit it.

V	D	size	J	length	DNA	CDR3
TRBV6-1	-	few	TRBJ2-7	12	TGTGCCAGCAGCCCAACTAGCTACGAGCAGTACTTC	CASSPTSYEQYF
TRBV6-1	TRBD1	-	TRBJ2-6	17	TGTGCCAGCAGTGTCCGGGACAGTCCGTCTGGGGCCAACGTCCTGACTTTC	CASSVRDSPSGANVLTF
TRBV5-6	-	-	TRBJ1-2	15	TGTGCCAGCAGCAAACCGACAGATTTACACTATGGCTACACCTTC	CASSKPTDLHYGYTF
TRBV6-1	-	-	TRBJ1-2	13	TGTGCCAGCAGCGGACAGAGCCACTATGGCTACACCTTC	CASSGQSHYGYTF
TRBV11-2	TRBD2	-	TRBJ2-4	14	TGTGCCAGCAGCCCCTGGACTAGCGGTAACATTCAGTACTTC	CASSPWTSGNIQYF
TRBV7-2	TRBD1	once	TRBJ1-1	15	TGTGCCAGCACCTTAGGACAGGCTCTGAACACTGAAGCTTTCTTT	CASTLGQALNTEAFF
TRBV5-1	TRBD1	-	TRBJ1-2	15	TGCGCCAGCAGCCCGGTGACAGGGGGAAACTATGGCTACACCTTC	CASSPVTGGNYGYTF
TRBV5-1	-	-	TRBJ1-4	16	TGCGCCAGCAGCTTGGGGGCCGGTACAACTAATGAAAAACTGTTTTTT	CASSLGAGTTNEKLFF
TRBV10-3	TRBD2	-	TRBJ2-7	18	TGTGCCATCAGTGAGTCCCTGACTAGCGGGAGTAGATCCTACGAGCAGTACTTC	CAISESLTSGSRSYEQYF
TRBV30	TRBD1	-	TRBJ2-7	12	TGTGCCTGGGGACAGGGGGCCTACGAGCAGTACTTC	CAWGQGAYEQYF
TRBV6-4	TRBD1	-	TRBJ2-7	13	TGTGCCAACCCGGGACAGGGGACCCACGAGCAGTACTTC	CANPGQGTHEQYF
TRBV11-2	TRBD2	-	TRBJ2-3	15	TGTGCCAGCAGCCCACTAGCGGCTCGAGGAGATACGCAGTATTTT	CASSPLAARGDTQYF
TRBV4-1	-	-	TRBJ2-1	15	TGCGCCAGCAGCCAGTTCTTACTTTCGGGGAATGAGCAGTTCTTC	CASSQFLLSGNEQFF
TRBV10-3	-	-	TRBJ2-3	14	TGTGCCATCCAACAGGGCGCCAGCACAGATACGCAGTATTTT	CAIQQGASTDTQYF
TRBV11-2	-	-	TRBJ2-5	11	TGTGCCAGCAGCTTTGCAGGGGCCCAGTACTTC	CASSFAGAQYF
TRBV5-1	TRBD2	-	TRBJ2-7	15	TGCGCCAGCAGCTCCGGACTAGCAGCCCTCTACGAGCAGTACTTC	CASSSGLAALYEQYF
TRBV9	-	-	TRBJ2-3	13	TGTGCCAGCAGCGTAACAAGCACAGATACGCAGTATTTT	CASSVTSTDTQYF
TRBV18	TRBD1	-	TRBJ1-4	17	TGTGCCAGCTCGTACTTCGGGACAGGGTTGAGTAATGAAAAACTGTTTTTT	CASSYFGTGLSNEKLFF